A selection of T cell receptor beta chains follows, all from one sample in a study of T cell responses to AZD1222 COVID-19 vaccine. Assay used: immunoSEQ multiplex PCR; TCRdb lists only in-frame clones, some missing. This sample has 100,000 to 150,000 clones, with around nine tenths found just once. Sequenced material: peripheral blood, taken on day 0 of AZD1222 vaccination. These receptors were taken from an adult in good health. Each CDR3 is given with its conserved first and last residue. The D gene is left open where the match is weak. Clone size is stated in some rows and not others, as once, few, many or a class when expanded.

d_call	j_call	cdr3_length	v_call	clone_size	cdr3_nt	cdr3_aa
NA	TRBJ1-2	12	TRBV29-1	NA	TGCAGCGTTGGCCAATCGGGGGAAGGCTACACCTTC	CSVGQSGEGYTF
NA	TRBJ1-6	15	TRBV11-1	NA	TGTGCCAGCAGCCTCGGGACACTTTATAATTCACCCCTCCACTTT	CASSLGTLYNSPLHF
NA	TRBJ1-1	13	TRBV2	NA	TGTGCCAGCAGTGATGCGGGGAACACTGAAGCTTTCTTT	CASSDAGNTEAFF
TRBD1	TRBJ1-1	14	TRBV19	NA	TGTGCCAGTAGGAGGACAGGGACGAACACTGAAGCTTTCTTT	CASRRTGTNTEAFF
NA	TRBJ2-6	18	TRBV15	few	TGTGCCACCAGCAGCACTACCGCGGGCGGGCCTGGGGCCAACGTCCTGACTTTC	CATSSTTAGGPGANVLTF
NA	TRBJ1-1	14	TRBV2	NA	TGTGCCAGCAGTGGGACAGACCTGAACACTGAAGCTTTCTTT	CASSGTDLNTEAFF
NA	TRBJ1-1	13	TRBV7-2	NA	TGTGCCAGCAGCTTTAAGGGTGACACTGAAGCTTTCTTT	CASSFKGDTEAFF
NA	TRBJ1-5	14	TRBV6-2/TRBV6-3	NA	TGTGCCAGCAGTTACGGGCCGTTCAATCAGCCCCAGCATTTT	CASSYGPFNQPQHF
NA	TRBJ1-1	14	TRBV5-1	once	TGCGCCAGCAGCTTGGGCACCATGAACACTGAAGCTTTCTTT	CASSLGTMNTEAFF
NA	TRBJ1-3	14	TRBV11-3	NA	TGTGCCAGCAGCTTAGGGTCCAGGGGCGCCACCATATATTTT	CASSLGSRGATIYF
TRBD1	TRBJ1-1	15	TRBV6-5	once	TGTGCCAGCAGTTACTCGACAGGGAGGCACACTGAAGCTTTCTTT	CASSYSTGRHTEAFF
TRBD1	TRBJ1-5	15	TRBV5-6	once	TGTGCCAGCAGCCCAGGGGGCAGGGGCAATCAGCCCCAGCATTTT	CASSPGGRGNQPQHF
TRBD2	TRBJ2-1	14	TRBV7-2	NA	TGTGCCAGCAGCTCGGGGACTAGCGGGGGGATGCAGTTCTTC	CASSSGTSGGMQFF
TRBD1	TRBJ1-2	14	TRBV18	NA	TGTGCCAGCTCACCGACAGGGATCCAGGGAGGCTACACCTTC	CASSPTGIQGGYTF
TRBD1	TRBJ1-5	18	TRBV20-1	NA	TGCAGTGCTAGTGCGTTAAGGACAGGGAAGAATAGCAATCAGCCCCAGCATTTT	CSASALRTGKNSNQPQHF
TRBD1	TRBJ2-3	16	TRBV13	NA	TGTGCCAGCAGCTTTCGACAGGGACGGGGAACAGATACGCAGTATTTT	CASSFRQGRGTDTQYF
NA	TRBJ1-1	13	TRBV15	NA	TGTGCCACTTCCACCAGGGGAGACACTGAAGCTTTCTTT	CATSTRGDTEAFF
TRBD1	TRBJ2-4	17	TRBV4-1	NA	TGCGCCAGCAGCGGACCGACAGGGGCGTTAGCCAAAAACATTCAGTACTTC	CASSGPTGALAKNIQYF
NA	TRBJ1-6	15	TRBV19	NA	TGTGCCAGTAGTATAGGGTCAGGGAGAAATTCACCCCTCCACTTT	CASSIGSGRNSPLHF
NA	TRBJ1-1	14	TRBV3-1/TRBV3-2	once	TGTGCCAGCAGCCAAGATACGGGGAACACTGAAGCTTTCTTT	CASSQDTGNTEAFF
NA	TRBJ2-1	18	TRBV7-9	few	TGTGCCAGCAGCCCCTCCCCCCCCGACGGACGGAGATACAATGAGCAGTTCTTC	CASSPSPPDGRRYNEQFF
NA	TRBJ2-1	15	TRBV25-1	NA	TGTGCCAGCAGTTCCAGGGGGAGGGCCTACAATGAGCAGTTCTTC	CASSSRGRAYNEQFF
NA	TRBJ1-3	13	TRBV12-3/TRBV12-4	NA	TGTGCCAGCATAGGATACTCTGGAAACACCATATATTTT	CASIGYSGNTIYF
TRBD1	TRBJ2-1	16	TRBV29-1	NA	TGCAGCGTTGTCGGAAGGGGGCTTTTCGCCTACAATGAGCAGTTCTTC	CSVVGRGLFAYNEQFF
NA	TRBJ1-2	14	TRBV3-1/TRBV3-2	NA	TGTGCCAGCAGCCTCCTGTCTCGGGCGGGGGGCTACACCTTC	CASSLLSRAGGYTF
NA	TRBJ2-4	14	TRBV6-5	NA	TGTGCCAGCCTCGTGGGGGGGGCTCGAGGCATTCAGTACTTC	CASLVGGARGIQYF
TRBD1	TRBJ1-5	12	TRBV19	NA	TGTGCCAGCAGGGACAGAAATCAGCCCCAGCATTTT	CASRDRNQPQHF
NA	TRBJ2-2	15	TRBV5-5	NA	TGTGCCAGCAGCTTGGCGGCAGACACCACCGGGGAGCTGTTTTTT	CASSLAADTTGELFF
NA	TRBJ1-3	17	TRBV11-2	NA	TGTGCCAGCAGCTTAGATCCCCGACCCGGAGGAAGAAACACCATATATTTT	CASSLDPRPGGRNTIYF
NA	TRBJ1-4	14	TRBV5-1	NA	TGCGCCAGCAGCAGCCCCGACGGGGATGAAAAACTGTTTTTT	CASSSPDGDEKLFF
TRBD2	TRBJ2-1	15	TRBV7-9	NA	TGTGCCAGCAGACGTACTAGCGGGGGGGCTAATCGGCAGTTCTTC	CASRRTSGGANRQFF
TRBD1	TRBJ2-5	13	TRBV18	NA	TGTGCCAGCTCACGGGACAGGGGAGAGACCCAGTACTTC	CASSRDRGETQYF
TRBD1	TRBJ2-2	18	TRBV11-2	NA	TGTGCCAGCAGCTTAAAAAAGGACAGGGGGACGGTCACCGGGGAGCTGTTTTTT	CASSLKKDRGTVTGELFF
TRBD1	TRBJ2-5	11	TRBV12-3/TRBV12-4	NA	TGTGCCAGCAGTTTGGGGACAGGGCAACACTTC	CASSLGTGQHF
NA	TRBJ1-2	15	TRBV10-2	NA	TGCGCCAGCAGTGAGTCCGTCGGACCTAACTATGGCTACACCTTC	CASSESVGPNYGYTF
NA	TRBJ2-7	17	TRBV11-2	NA	TGTGCCAGCAGCCAAAGCTTCCCGACAGGTTCACGCTACGAGCAGTACTTC	CASSQSFPTGSRYEQYF
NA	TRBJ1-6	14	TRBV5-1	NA	TGCGCCAGCAGCTTGGAAAGGGCAGGATCACCCCTCCACTTT	CASSLERAGSPLHF
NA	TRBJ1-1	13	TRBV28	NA	TGTGCCAGCAGCATCTCGAGAGACAGGTCAGCTTTTTTT	CASSISRDRSAFF
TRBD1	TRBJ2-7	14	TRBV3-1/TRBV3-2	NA	TGTGCCAGCAGCCAAGGGGGACAGGCGCACGAGCAGTACTTC	CASSQGGQAHEQYF
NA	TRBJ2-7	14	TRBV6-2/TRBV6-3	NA	TGTGCCAGCAGTGCCATCGACTTGGCCTACGAGCAGTACTTC	CASSAIDLAYEQYF
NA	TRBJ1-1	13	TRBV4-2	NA	TGTGCCAGCAGCGACCAAGGTTGGACTGAAGCTTTCTTT	CASSDQGWTEAFF
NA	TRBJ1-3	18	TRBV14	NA	TGTGCCAGCAGTAGAAGGACCACAGGGACGAGCTCTGGAAACACCATATATTTT	CASSRRTTGTSSGNTIYF
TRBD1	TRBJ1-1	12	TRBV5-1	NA	TGCGCCAGCAGCACACAGGGGACTGAAGCTTTCTTT	CASSTQGTEAFF
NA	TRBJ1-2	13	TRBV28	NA	TGTGCCAGCAGTTACCGGGGATTCTATGGCTACACCTTC	CASSYRGFYGYTF
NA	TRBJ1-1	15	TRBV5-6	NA	TGTGCCAGCAGCTGGGGAGGGGCAGGGTATGCTGAAGCTTTCTTT	CASSWGGAGYAEAFF
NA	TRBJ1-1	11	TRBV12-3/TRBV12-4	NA	TGTGCCAGCAGCCCTGGTCTTGAAGCTTTCTTT	CASSPGLEAFF
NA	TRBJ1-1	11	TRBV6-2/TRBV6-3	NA	TGTGCCAGCAGTGGGGGGGCCAGGGCTTTCTTT	CASSGGARAFF
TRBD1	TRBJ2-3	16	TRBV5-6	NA	TGTGCCAGCAGCCTCCGGGACAGGGCTTTCCCAGATACGCAGTATTTT	CASSLRDRAFPDTQYF
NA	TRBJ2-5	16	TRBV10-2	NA	TGCGCCAGCAGGACGCTCGAGGGGGGCGTGTGGGAGACCCAGTACTTC	CASRTLEGGVWETQYF
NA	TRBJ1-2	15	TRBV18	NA	TGTGCCAGCTCCCCGATAGACAGGCCGAACTATGGCTACACCTTC	CASSPIDRPNYGYTF
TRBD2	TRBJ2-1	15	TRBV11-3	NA	TGTGCCAGCAGCCGCCGGACTAGCGGGCTAAATGAGCAGTTCTTC	CASSRRTSGLNEQFF
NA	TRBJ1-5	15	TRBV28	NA	TGTGCCAGCCGGACTGGGGGCAAAATTCATCAGCCCCAGCATTTT	CASRTGGKIHQPQHF
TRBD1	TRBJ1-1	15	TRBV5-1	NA	TGCGCCAGCAGCTTTAACAGGGGGCGAAGTACTGAAGCTTTCTTT	CASSFNRGRSTEAFF
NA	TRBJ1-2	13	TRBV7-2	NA	TGTGCCAGCAGCCAGCAGGGTAACTATGGCTACACCTTC	CASSQQGNYGYTF
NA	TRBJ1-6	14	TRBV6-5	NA	TGTGCCAGCAGCTCACAGGCTTATAATTCACCCCTCCACTTT	CASSSQAYNSPLHF